This TCR beta chain appears in the sequencing data of a study of blood T cell repertoires in COVID-19 (TCRdb year 2020). With regard to the full study: The collaborator samples originated in the United States, Italy and Spain and spanned the acute and convalescent phases of COVID-19. The material from the prospective study consisted of cDNA or gDNA derived from T cells, B-cell-depleted T cells, or PBMCs. Deeply sampled blood TCRbeta repertoires from subjects exposed to, actively infected with, or recovered from COVID-19 were included in the dataset. A freely available public database, intended as a resource for researchers studying the immune response to SARS-CoV-2, is where the repertoires were released. Samples were obtained from the ongoing ImmuneRACE study (first 160 participants) and from some 1,300 subjects provided by 6 global collaborators. Nearly every sample came with metadata listing a de-identified subject ID, COVID-19 status, age in years and sex. Where available, HLA class I and class II types were taken from metadata supplied by the sample provider and were not determined by assay-based typing. Here is what the overall study found, with its caveats: The quantity of clinical and demographic metadata differed by source and by participant and was supplied without curation.

TCRbeta CDR3 regions were amplified from genomic DNA by means of the immunoSEQ Assay, a bias-controlled multiplex PCR. For the original study's pipeline: Within the assay, amplification of reference gene primers was used to estimate how many nucleated cells each sample contained. To quantify the absolute abundance of each unique TCRbeta CDR3 rearrangement, sequence reads were collapsed and filtered. For each sample, productive Simpson clonality was calculated as the square root of Simpson's diversity index over productive rearrangements. TCRdb limited this immuneACCESS table to in-frame rearrangements with V and J called. A share of clones is missing; checked studies link under half to unresolved V genes, and the rest is unexplained. The V and J calls and clone size are taken from that table; D and trimming were inferred from the DNA. The sample has over 55,000 clones on record, approximately 78% of them singletons. The ten most abundant clones make up about 4% of the sample.

Concerning this clone: Which antigen it targets is not known. One base away there is no much larger clone; base qualities are not given.

In the prospective study, participants were roughly 18 to 100 years old, resided in approximately 25 geographic areas of the United States, and were enrolled through a virtual design. Cohort assignment in the prospective study relied on participant-reported clinical history from a screening survey and a study questionnaire. In the prospective study, mobile phlebotomists collected whole blood, serum and a nasopharyngeal or oropharyngeal swab from each participant. Participants in the prospective study had the option to provide additional blood draws and questionnaires over a 2-month period. Blood samples from the prospective study were shipped frozen or at room temperature prior to DNA extraction. Sequenced: PBMCs or T cells enriched from blood (not recorded which). This receptor was obtained from a woman aged 40-49 years with acute COVID-19.

The DNA reads as follows: TGCGCCAGCAGCCAAGTTCGGGGGGCTGGAACCGGGGAGCTGTTTTTT. Translated, it reads CASSQVRGAGTGELFF. The sequence joins TRBV4-1 to TRBJ2-2, with TRBD2 as a weak D call on 7 bases. The V end loses 1 base and the J end loses 5 bases, and a stretch of 14 bases separates them. The CDR3 goes from the cysteine to the phenylalanine over 16 residues. CDR3 DNA is the only sequence kept; it has 48 bases, read in frame from the first base. From a lookup of the germline V gene, CDR1 and CDR2 are MGHRA and YSYEKL.